One sample yielded the 25 T cell receptor beta chains listed below, sequenced in a study of CD8+ T cells in alopecia areata. As to treatment: oral pan-JAK inhibitor, 5-10 mg twice daily. Sequencing relied on a cDNA template that was reverse transcribed from extracted RNA. Clones were read by immunoSEQ multiplex PCR, and TCRdb kept only the in-frame ones, dropping some. The table records approximately 200,000 clones, less than 50% of them present only once. The source material was CD4+ T cells sorted from blood, sampled at approximately week 36, from a patient treated with tofacitinib. The receptors were sampled from a human donor with alopecia areata.

This clone was counted between two and nine times. The J gene is TRBJ1-1, the V gene TRBV20-1, with D unclear. This CDR3 has 9 amino acids. Germline V gene lookup returns CDR1 DFQATT and CDR2 SNEGSKA (reference sequence). Trimming shortened V by 5 bases and J by 6 bases, and 4 bases separated the two germline ends. CDR3 loop: CSAGPEAFF. The CDR3, as DNA: TGCAGTGCTGGCCCTGAAGCTTTCTTT.

There are a few counts of this clone. The gene calls are TRBV29-1 and TRBJ2-2; D uncertain. The CDR3 consists of 13 residues. Trimming cost V 3 bases and J 2 bases, with 7 bases left between them. CDR1 SQVTM and CDR2 ANQGSEA come from the germline V gene. The DNA for the CDR3 is TGCAGCGTTGATAAGGGAAACACCGGGGAGCTGTTTTTT. Translating gives CSVDKGNTGELFF.

Written as DNA, the CDR3 is TGCAGCGCCACCGTAGGGCTTCACACTGAAGCTTTCTTT. It codes for CSATVGLHTEAFF. The V and J genes are TRBV29-1 and TRBJ1-1, with no clear D. Germline V gives CDR1 SQVTM, CDR2 ANQGSEA. Trimming pared 7 bases from V and 3 bases from J, leaving 15 bases between. The CDR3 is made up of 13 amino acids.

The chain employs TRBV28 and TRBJ2-2; 7 nucleotides match TRBD2. With V trimmed by 5 bases and J by 4 bases, 4 bases remained unmatched. Germline assignment: CDR1 MDHEN and CDR2 SYDVKM. The CDR3 covers 14 residues. The CDR3 DNA reads as TGTGCCAGCAGTCCGGGAGGTCCCACCGGGGAGCTGTTTTTT. It specifies CASSPGGPTGELFF.

The gene calls are TRBV29-1 and TRBJ1-1; D might be TRBD1 (6 bases). Germline V CDR1 and CDR2: SQVTM, ANQGSEA. CDR3 length: 14 residues. The germline V and J ends were trimmed by 4 bases and 4 bases, with 16 bases remaining between them. CDR3 loop: CSVAGRGKVTEAFF. Here the CDR3 DNA reads TGCAGCGTTGCTGGCAGGGGCAAAGTCACTGAAGCTTTCTTT.

The rearrangement joins TRBV5-1 to TRBJ2-1; D remains ambiguous. V gave up 6 bases and J gave up 5 bases, with 12 bases separating them. CDR1 is SGHRS, CDR2 YFSETQ, per germline. This CDR3 comprises 13 residues. This chain's CDR3 is CASKAAPHNEQFF. In DNA form, the CDR3 reads TGCGCCAGCAAGGCCGCCCCGCACAATGAGCAGTTCTTC.

CDR3 nucleotides: TGTGCCAGCAGTCTATGGGAGACCCAGTACTTC. Its protein is CASSLWETQYF. The genes are TRBV25-1 and TRBJ2-5; no reliable D call. CDR3 length: 11 residues. The germline V gene encodes CDR1 MGHDK and CDR2 SYGVNS. V lost 5 bases and J 5 bases, leaving 6 bases between the germline ends.

This chain connects TRBV11-2 to TRBJ2-1; 10 bases agree with TRBD1. Trimming at V came to 0 bases and at J to 7 bases, leaving 6 bases not matched to a gene. This CDR3 has 16 amino acids. The V gene's germline CDR1 is SGHAT and CDR2 FQNNGV. CDR3 in amino acids: CASSLDQGTGENEQFF. In nucleotides, the CDR3 is TGTGCCAGCAGCTTAGATCAAGGGACAGGGGAGAATGAGCAGTTCTTC. Together with reference TRBV11-2 and TRBJ2-1, the CDR3 gives the full variable domain: EAGVAQSPRYKIIEKRQSVAFWCNPISGHATLYWYQQILGQGPKLLIQFQNNGVVDDSQLPKDRFSAERLKGVDSTLKIQPAKLEDSAVYLCASSLDQGTGENEQFFGPGTRLTVL.

This rearrangement joins TRBV5-1 to TRBJ2-6, with 7 bases aligning to TRBD1. In germline, CDR1 is SGHRS, CDR2 YFSETQ. The CDR3 consists of 17 residues. V shed 0 bases and J 0 bases; nucleotides not matched to a gene: 3. CDR3 protein: CASSLDRGPSGANVLTF. CDR3 DNA sequence: TGCGCCAGCAGCTTGGACAGGGGACCCTCTGGGGCCAACGTCCTGACTTTC.

V gene TRBV18 combines with J gene TRBJ2-3; D gene uncertain. The CDR3 has 15 amino acids. Trimming pared 3 bases from V and 4 bases from J, leaving 14 bases between. CDR1 KGHSH and CDR2 LQKENI come from the germline V gene. The DNA for the CDR3 is TGTGCCAGCTCACCGCGAACGACTGAGGCAGATACGCAGTATTTT. This encodes CASSPRTTEADTQYF.

The chain links TRBV28 to TRBJ2-4; unclear D gene. This CDR3 is 16 amino acids long. Per the germline V gene, CDR1 is MDHEN and CDR2 is SYDVKM. Trimming took off 5 bases at V and 0 bases at J, with 14 bases between the two ends. DNA of the CDR3: TGTGCCAGCAGTACCACGAGGAAGCTAGCCAAAAACATTCAGTACTTC. Amino acids: CASSTTRKLAKNIQYF. Full variable domain (missing parts from reference TRBV28 and TRBJ2-4): DVKVTQSSRYLVKRTGEKVFLECVQDMDHENMFWYRQDPGLGLRLIYFSYDVKMKEKGDIPEGYSVSREKKERFSLILESASTNQTSMYLCASSTTRKLAKNIQYFGAGTRLSVL.

This clone appeared many times. CDR3 coding DNA: TGCAGCCTAAGCGCGGGACAGAACACTGAAGCTTTCTTT. This gives the protein CSLSAGQNTEAFF. This chain joins TRBV29-1 and TRBJ1-1, with D perhaps matching TRBD1 (6 bases). Germline lookup yields CDR1 SQVTM and CDR2 ANQGSEA. The V and J ends lost 8 bases and 1 base respectively, with 14 bases between them. This CDR3 has 13 residues. Combining the CDR3 with reference TRBV29-1 and TRBJ1-1 gives the whole variable domain SAVISQKPSRDICQRGTSLTIQCQVDSQVTMMFWYRQQPGQSLTLIATANQGSEATYESGFVIDKFPISRPNLTFSTLTVSNMSPEDSSIYLCSLSAGQNTEAFFGQGTRLTVV.

This clone was recorded at least ten times. The chain uses TRBV28 and TRBJ1-4; tentative D call: TRBD1 (5 bases). Trimming shortened V by 5 bases and J by 10 bases, and 11 bases separated the two germline ends. This CDR3 has 12 residues. Germline V gene sequence: CDR1 MDHEN, CDR2 SYDVKM. The CDR3 bases are TGTGCCAGCAGTAAGAAGGGGAGAAAACTGTTTTTT. It specifies CASSKKGRKLFF.

The chain employs TRBV30 and TRBJ2-7; 8 nucleotides line up with TRBD2. CDR3 length: 20 residues. The V gene end was trimmed by 1 base and the J gene end by 1 base; junction bases not matched to a gene: 21. Per the germline V gene, CDR1 is GTSNPN and CDR2 is SVGIG (reference sequence). CDR3 region: CAWSGFLRAGGRPFSYEQYF. CDR3 sequence (DNA): TGTGCCTGGAGTGGGTTTCTAAGGGCGGGAGGACGCCCGTTTTCCTACGAGCAGTACTTC. Together with reference TRBV30 and TRBJ2-7, the CDR3 gives the full variable domain: SQTIHQWPATLVQPVGSPLSLECTVEGTSNPNLYWYRQAAGRGLQLLFYSVGIGQISSEVPQNLSASRPQDRQFILSSKKLLLSDSGFYLCAWSGFLRAGGRPFSYEQYFGPGTRLTVT.

V gene TRBV15 combines with J gene TRBJ2-7, with a weak D call TRBD1 (5 bases). CDR1 and CDR2 (germline): LNHNV, YYDKDF (reference sequence). Trimming left V 0 bases short and J 1 base short, with 13 bases between. CDR3 length equals 16 residues. For the CDR3, the DNA is TGTGCCACCAGCAGAGATCAAGTAGGGGCGTCCTACGAGCAGTACTTC. As protein: CATSRDQVGASYEQYF.

The CDR3 coding sequence is TGTGCCAGCAGTCCCATGGCGGGCCAAGAGACCCAGTACTTC. Its protein product is CASSPMAGQETQYF. This rearrangement joins TRBV5-4 to TRBJ2-5; D perhaps matches TRBD2 (5 bases). The germline CDR1 and CDR2 sequences are SGHNT and YYREEE (reference sequence). Trimming shortened V by 5 bases and J by 1 base, and 12 bases separated the two germline ends. The CDR3 totals 14 residues.

By its share, this clone is medium-sized. V usage is TRBV11-2 and J usage is TRBJ2-4, with TRBD2 matching 12 bases. The CDR3 extends over 17 amino acids. CDR1 and CDR2 from the germline V gene are SGHAT and FQNNGV. J gave up 2 bases and V 3 bases, and 5 bases lay outside the gene matches. In DNA, the CDR3 is TGTGCCAGCAGCTTCGGGACTAGCGGGCGATCCAAAAACATTCAGTACTTC. This sequence encodes CASSFGTSGRSKNIQYF.

The chain joins TRBV5-6 to TRBJ2-7; perhaps TRBD2 as D (6 bases). V lost 0 bases and J 4 bases, leaving 11 bases between the germline ends. Germline V lookup: CDR1 SGHDT, CDR2 YYEEEE. This CDR3 region has 14 residues. CDR3 residues: CASSLVGTQYEQYF. In DNA form, the CDR3 reads TGTGCCAGCAGCTTGGTGGGGACTCAATACGAGCAGTACTTC.

Written as DNA, the CDR3 is TGTGCCAGCAGCAAAAGGAGACAGGGACTCTACGAGCAGTACTTC. Its protein product is CASSKRRQGLYEQYF. V is TRBV21-1 and J is TRBJ2-7; no DNA check was done on the table's D call, TRBD1. TRBV21-1 is a documented pseudogene. This CDR3 has 15 residues.

This clone has only a few counts. The V and J genes are TRBV29-1 and TRBJ1-2; TRBD1 is a possible D gene (6 bases). V was clipped by 3 bases and J by 6 bases, with 14 bases between them. Germline loops: CDR1 SQVTM, CDR2 ANQGSEA. CDR3 length equals 13 residues. This CDR3 reads CSVEGARANGYTF. Here the CDR3 DNA reads TGCAGCGTTGAGGGGGCTCGGGCAAATGGCTACACCTTC.

This chain's CDR3 is CASSYEWEQYF. CDR3 in DNA: TGTGCCAGCAGTTACGAGTGGGAGCAGTACTTC. The chain joins TRBV6-5 to TRBJ2-7; D uncertain. Deletions cut 2 bases from V and 7 bases from J, with 6 bases between. This CDR3 contains 11 residues. CDR1 MNHEY and CDR2 SVGAGI come from the germline V gene.

This clone has more than one count but fewer than ten. The V gene is TRBV18, the J gene TRBJ2-1; 9 bases agree with TRBD1. CDR3 length: 16 residues. The V gene's germline CDR1 is KGHSH and CDR2 LQKENI. The V segment lost 3 bases and the J segment 10 bases; nucleotides outside the gene matches: 13. The CDR3 bases are TGTGCCAGCTCACCTGATCGGACAGGGGTCCGGACGGAGCAGTTCTTC. Translating gives CASSPDRTGVRTEQFF.

This clone has more than one count but fewer than ten. The rearrangement uses TRBV29-1 and TRBJ1-2; unclear D gene. The CDR3 runs 15 residues. The germline CDR1 and CDR2 sequences are SQVTM and ANQGSEA. With 4 bases removed from V and 2 bases from J, the gap between germline ends came to 17 bases. The CDR3 nucleotides read TGCAGCGTTGTATACCCGTGGGCAGGCAACTATGGCTACACCTTC. Its translation: CSVVYPWAGNYGYTF.

The chain couples TRBV6-5 to TRBJ2-5, with D possibly being TRBD1 (5 bases). CDR3 size: 12 residues. Germline CDR1 reads MNHEY; CDR2 reads SVGAGI. Trimming removed 11 bases at V and 5 bases at J, with 15 bases between. In DNA form, the CDR3 reads TGTGCCTCACACAGGTTGGGGGAGACCCAGTACTTC. Translated, it gives CASHRLGETQYF.

The chain has TRBV7-6 and TRBJ1-1; 9 bases are a match to TRBD1. The trim removed 5 bases at V and 6 bases at J, leaving 7 bases unmatched. Germline V CDR1 and CDR2: SGHVS, FNYEAQ. This CDR3 has 14 amino acids. The CDR3 bases are TGTGCCAGCAGCCCCATCGGGACAGGGTCTGAAGCTTTCTTT. Its protein is CASSPIGTGSEAFF.